One and the same sample provided the 23 T cell receptor beta chains below, sequenced in a study of blood T cell repertoires in COVID-19. Assay: immunoSEQ multiplex PCR; the TCRdb copy retains only in-frame clones and omits some. The sample carries about 63,000 clones, around three quarters recorded once. What was sequenced was peripheral blood. The receptors come from a human donor in a cohort sampled during active COVID-19.

This rearrangement joins TRBV4-2 to TRBJ1-2; 8 bases are shared with TRBD1. V shed 3 bases, J shed 7 bases, and the junction held 7 bases outside the gene matches. In germline, CDR1 is LGHNA, CDR2 YNFKEQ. There are 14 residues in the CDR3. DNA for the CDR3: TGTGCCAGCAGCCATACAGGGGGTTGGAGTGGCTACACCTTC. It translates to CASSHTGGWSGYTF.

The chain uses TRBV4-1 and TRBJ1-2; 8 positions agree with TRBD1. The germline gives CDR1 MGHRA, CDR2 YSYEKL. Trimming removed 2 bases from V and 4 bases from J; junction bases left unmatched: 6. The CDR3 sequence is 15 residues long. The CDR3: CASSQPRDRPYGYTF. The CDR3 DNA follows: TGCGCCAGCAGCCAACCCCGGGACAGGCCCTATGGCTACACCTTC.

The chain recombines TRBV5-1 with TRBJ2-1; D is possibly TRBD1 (5 bases). CDR1 SGHRS and CDR2 YFSETQ come from the germline V gene. Trimming shortened V by 2 bases and J by 3 bases, and 15 bases separated the two germline ends. The CDR3 runs 16 residues. The CDR3 loop is CASSLFATANYNEQFF. The CDR3 DNA reads TGCGCCAGCAGCTTATTCGCGACAGCGAACTACAATGAGCAGTTCTTC.

The gene calls are TRBV7-3 and TRBJ2-6; a weak D match, TRBD1 (5 bases). Deletions cut 0 bases from V and 2 bases from J, with 8 bases between. CDR3 size: 16 residues. The germline V gene has CDR1 SGHTA and CDR2 FQGTGA. CDR3 sequence: CASSLTAGPGANVLTF. In DNA, the CDR3 is TGTGCCAGCAGCTTAACAGCAGGGCCTGGGGCCAACGTCCTGACTTTC.

This clone was observed once. The chain combines TRBV6-5 with TRBJ1-5; possibly TRBD1 for D (5 bases). The CDR3 runs 15 residues. The germline gives CDR1 MNHEY, CDR2 SVGAGI. The V end was cut by 8 bases, the J end by 0 bases, with 14 bases between. Written as DNA, the CDR3 is TGTGCCAGCTACCAAACAGGTATTAGCAATCAGCCCCAGCATTTT. It translates to CASYQTGISNQPQHF.

This rearrangement joins TRBV19 to TRBJ1-1, with a weak D call TRBD1 (5 bases). Germline V lookup: CDR1 LNHDA, CDR2 SQIVND (reference sequence). V lost 2 bases and J lost 8, with 12 bases in between. The CDR3 contains 13 residues. In DNA, the CDR3 is TGTGCCAGTAGTATATCCGGGACTCCGGAAGCTTTCTTT. It is translated as CASSISGTPEAFF.

There are a few counts of this clone. The V and J genes are TRBV12-3 or TRBV12-4 and TRBJ2-7; TRBD2 agrees at 7 bases. The CDR3 is 13 residues long. Losses at the gene ends were 4 bases for V and 3 bases for J; bases not matched to a gene: 3. Here the CDR3 reads CASSSGRLYEQYF. As DNA, the CDR3 is TGTGCCAGCAGTTCCGGGAGGCTCTACGAGCAGTACTTC.

The chain joins TRBV13 to TRBJ2-1, with TRBD2 identical over 10 bases. The CDR3 consists of 15 residues. CDR1 is PRHDT, CDR2 FYEKMQ, per germline (reference sequence). Unmatched junction bases numbered 3, after V lost 0 bases and J lost 7 bases. The CDR3 DNA reads as TGTGCCAGCAGCTTAGGTAGCGGGAGGCTGAATGAGCAGTTCTTC. Encoded protein: CASSLGSGRLNEQFF.

This clone was recorded a few times. The chain uses TRBV7-2 and TRBJ2-5, with 8 bases identical to TRBD2. Germline loops: CDR1 SGHTA, CDR2 FQGNSA. The CDR3 sequence is 17 residues long. Trimming took 4 bases from V and 4 from J; bases not matched to a gene: 14. Here the CDR3 reads CASSSSGLGAGGETQYF. DNA of the CDR3: TGTGCCAGCAGCTCAAGCGGGTTAGGGGCGGGAGGAGAGACCCAGTACTTC.

The table lists this clone with a count of one. The rearrangement joins TRBV5-5 to TRBJ2-7; possibly TRBD2 for D (5 bases). Trimming pared 2 bases from V and 1 base from J, leaving 7 bases between. This CDR3 comprises 13 residues. Germline V lookup: CDR1 SGHKS, CDR2 YYEKEE (reference sequence). CDR3 DNA sequence: TGTGCCAGCAGCTTCCGGGGTTCCTACGAGCAGTACTTC. Translation: CASSFRGSYEQYF. Together with reference TRBV5-5 and TRBJ2-7, the CDR3 gives the full variable domain: DAGVTQSPTHLIKTRGQQVTLRCSPISGHKSVSWYQQVLGQGPQFIFQYYEKEERGRGNFPDRFSARQFPNYSSELNVNALLLGDSALYLCASSFRGSYEQYFGPGTRLTVT.

This chain links TRBV6-1 with TRBJ2-1; 10 bases are shared with TRBD2. The J segment lost 0 bases and the V segment lost 1 base, leaving 3 bases of the junction unmatched. This CDR3 is built from 17 residues. In germline, CDR1 is MNHNS, CDR2 SASEGT. This CDR3 reads CASSEVASGSSYNEQFF. The DNA for the CDR3 is TGTGCCAGCAGTGAAGTGGCTAGCGGGAGCTCCTACAATGAGCAGTTCTTC.

CDR3 sequence reads: CASSYSTSLLNTEAFF. The CDR3 DNA follows: TGTGCCAGCAGTTACTCGACAAGCCTGTTGAACACTGAAGCTTTCTTT. V is TRBV6-2 or TRBV6-3 and J is TRBJ1-1; D is unresolved. This CDR3 comprises 16 residues. The V end lost 0 bases, the J end lost 0 bases, and 11 bases lay between the germline ends. Germline V gene data show CDR1 as MNHEY and CDR2 as SVGEGT.

This clone was observed a few times. The genes are TRBV25-1 and TRBJ1-6; D is unclear. The CDR3 is made up of 12 amino acids. Germline values: CDR1 MGHDK, CDR2 SYGVNS. The V end lost 5 bases, the J end lost 7 bases, and 6 bases lay between the germline ends. The CDR3 sequence is CASSRVNSPLHF. CDR3 bases: TGTGCCAGCAGTCGAGTAAATTCACCCCTCCACTTT.

The chain is built from TRBV7-9 and TRBJ2-5, with D unresolved. The CDR3 spans 15 residues. Germline lookup yields CDR1 SEHNR and CDR2 FQNEAQ (reference sequence). V lost 2 bases and J 0 bases, leaving 10 bases between the germline ends. The CDR3 protein is CASSLCSVYQETQYF. CDR3 bases: TGTGCCAGCAGCTTATGTTCGGTTTACCAAGAGACCCAGTACTTC.

This clone was observed a few times. The J gene is TRBJ2-7, the V gene TRBV11-3; no reliable D call. Trimming shortened V by 0 bases and J by 3 bases, and 12 bases separated the two germline ends. The germline V gene encodes CDR1 SGHNT and CDR2 YENEEA. The CDR3 has 15 amino acids. CDR3 DNA: TGTGCCAGCAGCTTAGATCCTGGGCCAAACTACGAGCAGTACTTC. This sequence encodes CASSLDPGPNYEQYF.

V usage is TRBV7-9 and J usage is TRBJ2-3, with D uncertain. V was shortened by 3 bases and J by 4 bases, with 8 bases between the two germline ends. Germline V gene lookup returns CDR1 SEHNR and CDR2 FQNEAQ (reference sequence). The CDR3 consists of 13 residues. The CDR3 DNA follows: TGTGCCAGCAGCTTCCAGGTATCAGATACGCAGTATTTT. Its translation is CASSFQVSDTQYF.

As regards this clone: Other DNA sequences in this specimen translate into the identical CDR3. The chain employs TRBV7-6 and TRBJ2-1; 12 nucleotides align to TRBD2. The germline CDR1 and CDR2 sequences are SGHVS and FNYEAQ. Losses at the gene ends were 4 bases for V and 5 bases for J; bases not matched to a gene: 6. The CDR3 extends over 16 amino acids. CDR3 coding DNA: TGTGCCAGCAGCTCGCCGGGACTAGCGGGCCACAATGAGCAGTTCTTC. Translating it yields CASSSPGLAGHNEQFF.

The rearrangement uses TRBV7-2 and TRBJ2-3; D is unresolved. This CDR3 is 12 amino acids long. Germline CDR1 reads SGHTA; CDR2 reads FQGNSA. V was clipped by 6 bases and J by 2 bases, with 6 bases between them. CDR3 region: CASRLYTDTQYF. The CDR3 DNA is TGTGCCAGCAGGTTGTACACAGATACGCAGTATTTT.

The chain carries TRBV5-1 and TRBJ2-7; TRBD1 might be the D (5 bases). Germline CDR1 is SGHRS and CDR2 is YFSETQ. V lost 3 bases and J lost 6, with 10 bases in between. The CDR3 is 12 amino acids. The CDR3 DNA sequence: TGCGCCAGCAGCTCTGACAGTCCCGAGCAGTACTTC. Protein: CASSSDSPEQYF.

This chain joins TRBV12-5 and TRBJ2-5; 7 bases map to TRBD1. CDR1 and CDR2 (germline): LGHNT, FRNRAP. J was trimmed by 2 bases and V by 3 bases; bases with no gene match: 9. The CDR3 is 16 residues long. CDR3 amino acids: CASGFTTTGTQETQYF. CDR3 nucleotides: TGTGCTAGTGGTTTTACCACGACAGGGACACAAGAGACCCAGTACTTC.

The V call is TRBV4-1, the J call TRBJ1-1; D may be TRBD1 (5 bases). There are 16 residues in the CDR3. Per germline, CDR1 MGHRA and CDR2 YSYEKL. Trimming cost V 0 bases and J 2 bases, with 13 bases left between them. The CDR3 spells CASSQDLGGYNTEAFF. The CDR3 DNA is TGCGCCAGCAGCCAAGATCTGGGGGGGTACAACACTGAAGCTTTCTTT.

This clone was picked up one time. This chain connects TRBV6-5 to TRBJ1-1; D possibly corresponds to TRBD1 (5 bases). Trimming cost V 6 bases and J 0 bases, with 8 bases left between them. Germline-derived CDR1 and CDR2 are MNHEY and SVGAGI. The CDR3 extends over 13 amino acids. Here the CDR3 reads CASRLRVNTEAFF. The CDR3 bases are TGTGCCAGCAGACTCAGGGTGAACACTGAAGCTTTCTTT.

V usage is TRBV30 and J usage is TRBJ2-1, with 8 bases that match TRBD2. This CDR3 is built from 13 residues. Looked up from germline, CDR1 is GTSNPN and CDR2 is SVGIG (reference sequence). Unmatched junction bases numbered 5, after V lost 0 bases and J lost 10 bases. The CDR3 sequence: CAWSVREAAEQFF. The CDR3 nucleotides read TGTGCCTGGAGTGTGCGGGAGGCGGCCGAGCAGTTCTTC.